This TCR beta chain came from a study of T cell responses to AZD1222 COVID-19 vaccine. Data came from immunoSEQ multiplex PCR; TCRdb stores just in-frame clones and leaves some out. The table includes about 150,000 clones, roughly 87% detected once. The CDR3 runs 13 residues. V was shortened by 3 bases and J by 7 bases, with 12 bases between the two germline ends. The starting material was peripheral blood, obtained on day 0 of AZD1222 vaccination. J is TRBJ1-1 and V is TRBV23-1; D might be TRBD1 (5 bases). TRBV23-1 is sorted into the ORF group, with uncertain function. The receptor was derived from an adult in good health. The CDR3 nucleotides are TGCGCCAGCAGTCATCGGGGGGACGGTGAAGCTTTCTTT. Its translation: CASSHRGDGEAFF.